Given below is one T cell receptor (beta chain) in context. This entry belongs to a study of blood T cell repertoires in COVID-19. The overall study: Acute and convalescent COVID-19 samples came from the United States, Italy and Spain. Sample material is recorded as cDNA or gDNA derived from T cells, B-cell-depleted T cells, or PBMCs.

TCRdb keeps only in-frame clones here, not all; method: immunoSEQ multiplex PCR. This sample yields about 280,000 clones, of which nearly 90% are seen a single time; 1.7% belongs to the top ten. The age range of participants was about 18 to 89 years, with residence in fewer than 25 US areas. Clinical history reported by participants formed the basis on which cohorts were assigned. Trimming took 4 bases from V and 7 from J, leaving 14 bases between them. Germline assignment: CDR1 SGHTA and CDR2 FQGNSA. The CDR3 loop spans 14 amino acids. This chain joins TRBV7-2 and TRBJ2-1, with a weak D call TRBD2 (6 bases). This receptor was obtained from a woman between 18 and 30 years old with acute COVID-19. Sequenced sample: PBMCs or T cells enriched from blood (not recorded which). The CDR3 DNA reads as TGTGCCAGCAGCTACAGGACTACCATGAATGAGCAGTTCTTC. Translating gives CASSYRTTMNEQFF.